Listed below are T cell receptor beta chains from one sample, sequenced in a study of OX40 agonist ivuxolimab in advanced cancers. The protocol was immunoSEQ multiplex PCR, while the TCRdb copy is restricted to in-frame clones and leaves out a portion. The sample has tens of thousands of clones; approximately 86% are singletons. This sample comprised CD4+ or CD8+ T cells sorted from blood, obtained in a trial of the OX40 agonist ivuxolimab. The receptors derive from an adult with an advanced solid tumor such as melanoma, head and neck, liver or kidney cancer. CDR3s include the opening cysteine and the closing phenylalanine or tryptophan. A D gene is named only where the DNA matches it firmly.

V	D	CDR3
TRBV5-1	NA	CASSRSGSSTDTQYF
TRBV7-2	TRBD1	CASSFGGGRTNEKLFF
TRBV5-4	NA	CASSLDTGPQDEQFF
TRBV19	NA	CASSIDLGRETQYF
TRBV28	TRBD1	CASSLLGGTGGYEQYF
TRBV5-1	NA	CASSFSRSKTLYEQYF
TRBV9	TRBD2	CASSVGATSGGTGELFF
TRBV19	NA	CASSATGQTGELFF
TRBV29-1	NA	CSVGGGYGYTF
TRBV7-6	NA	CASSFASNTGELFF
TRBV9	NA	CASSVVVGDQDTQYF
TRBV7-2	NA	CASSLGRGTGELFF
TRBV30	TRBD1	CAWNQGGGYTF
TRBV6-5	NA	CASSYRGPGGYTF
TRBV23-1	NA	CASSQWAGSLNEKLFF
TRBV6-1	NA	CASRGTHGGEQYF
TRBV11-1	TRBD1	CASSTRQGPTGELFF
TRBV27	TRBD1	CASRRTGSEKLFF
TRBV5-4	NA	CASSFSRTYNEQFF
TRBV28	NA	CASSFVSTDTQYF
TRBV28	NA	CASSPTEGYVGQPQHF
TRBV30	NA	CAWARGQPSGETQYF
TRBV19	TRBD1	CASRKGTGGSYEQYF
TRBV5-1	NA	CASSLERFGEQFF
TRBV6-5	NA	CASSYYSTNTEAFF